The entry below gives a single T cell receptor beta chain sequence along with its context. These data originate in a study of blood T cell repertoires in COVID-19. Study-level background: Material from acute and convalescent COVID-19 was sourced from the United States, Italy and Spain. PBMCs, B-cell-depleted T cells, or T cells provided the cDNA or gDNA that made up the material.

Germline-derived CDR1 and CDR2 are SGHNT and YYREEE (reference sequence). The ends were cut back, 2 bases at V and 6 bases at J, with 10 bases in the middle. The CDR3 is made up of 13 amino acids. As handled by the study authors: Amplification of reference gene primers was used by the study to estimate nucleated cell counts. The table came from immunoSEQ multiplex PCR; TCRdb's copy has only in-frame clones and leaves some out. The D gene and trimming were derived from the DNA, and the V and J assignments and clone size from that table. This sample has some 100,000 clones, with roughly nine tenths found just once.

The sample comprised peripheral blood. This TCR was sampled from an elderly woman with active COVID-19. The chain carries TRBV5-4 and TRBJ2-3; D might be TRBD1 (5 bases). The CDR3 DNA sequence: TGTGCCAGCAGCTTAAGGGGCGAGGATACGCAGTATTTT. It translates to CASSLRGEDTQYF.